This entry concerns a single TCR beta chain. Its antigen is unknown. CDR1 is SGDLS and CDR2 is YYNGEE in the germline V gene. V was shortened by 0 bases and J by 0 bases, with 3 bases between the two germline ends. This CDR3 contains 13 residues. This entry is derived from a study of OX40 agonist ivuxolimab in advanced cancers. In the study overall: The study treated patients with ivuxolimab, an agonistic anti-OX40 (CD134) antibody. Every 2 weeks, ivuxolimab was infused into the patients intravenously at between 0.01 and 10 mg/kg.

Study findings and constraints: More expanded clones were found, on average, in CD8+ than in CD4+ T cells.

TCRdb keeps only in-frame clones here, not all; method: immunoSEQ multiplex PCR. The sample holds tens of thousands of clones, about 86% seen once. The chain uses TRBV9 and TRBJ2-5; D ambiguous. The specimen comprised CD4+ or CD8+ T cells sorted from blood, sampled in a trial of the OX40 agonist ivuxolimab. The clonotype was recovered from an adult with an advanced solid tumor such as melanoma, head and neck, liver or kidney cancer. CDR3 DNA: TGTGCCAGCAGCGTAGAGGACCAAGAGACCCAGTACTTC. It is translated as CASSVEDQETQYF.